There are a few counts of the clone carrying this TCR beta chain. This record belongs to a study of blood T cell repertoires in COVID-19. As for the study in general: Some COVID-19 samples were acute and others convalescent; all came from the United States, Italy and Spain. Nucleic acid was either cDNA or gDNA, and it came from T cells, B-cell-depleted T cells, or PBMCs.

Germline CDR1 and CDR2: SEHNR and FQNEAQ (reference sequence). J gave up 4 bases and V 5 bases, and 16 bases lay outside the gene matches. This CDR3 contains 18 residues. The participants were between about 18 and 100 years old and came from under 25 US areas. The repertoire was sequenced with immunoSEQ multiplex PCR; TCRdb's copy has only in-frame clones and lacks some. This repertoire shows approximately 300,000 clones, more than 85% found once; its top ten account for about 18%. The source material was PBMCs or T cells enriched from blood (not recorded which). The clonotype comes from a woman aged 25 to 45 who had recovered from COVID-19. The genes are TRBV7-9 and TRBJ2-5; 10 bases agree with TRBD2. CDR3 sequence reads: CASSQRPDRRTSGETQYF. The CDR3 DNA is TGTGCCAGCAGCCAACGCCCCGACCGGAGGACTAGCGGAGAGACCCAGTACTTC.